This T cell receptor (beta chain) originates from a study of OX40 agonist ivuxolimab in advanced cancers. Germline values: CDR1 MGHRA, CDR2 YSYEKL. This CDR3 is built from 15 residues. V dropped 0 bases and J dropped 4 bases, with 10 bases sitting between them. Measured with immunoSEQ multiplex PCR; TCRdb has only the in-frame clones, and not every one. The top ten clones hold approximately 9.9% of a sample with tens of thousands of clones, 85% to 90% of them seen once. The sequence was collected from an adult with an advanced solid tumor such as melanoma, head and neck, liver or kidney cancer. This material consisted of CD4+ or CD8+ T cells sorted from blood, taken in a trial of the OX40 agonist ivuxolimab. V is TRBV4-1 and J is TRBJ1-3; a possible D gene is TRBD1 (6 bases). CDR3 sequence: CASSQEQGEGNTIYF. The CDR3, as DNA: TGCGCCAGCAGCCAAGAACAGGGTGAGGGAAACACCATATATTTT.